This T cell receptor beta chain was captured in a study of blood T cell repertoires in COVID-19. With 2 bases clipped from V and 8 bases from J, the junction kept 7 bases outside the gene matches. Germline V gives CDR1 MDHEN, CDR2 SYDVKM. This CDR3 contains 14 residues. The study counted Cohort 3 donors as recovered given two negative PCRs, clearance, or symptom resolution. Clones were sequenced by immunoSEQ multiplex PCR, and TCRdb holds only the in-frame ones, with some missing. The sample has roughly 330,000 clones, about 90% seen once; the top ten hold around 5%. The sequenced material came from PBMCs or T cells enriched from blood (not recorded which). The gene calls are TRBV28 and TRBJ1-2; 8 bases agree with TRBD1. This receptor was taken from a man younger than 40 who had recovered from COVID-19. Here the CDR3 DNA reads TGTGCCAGCAGTTTAAGCAGGGGGCATGGAGGCTACACCTTC. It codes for CASSLSRGHGGYTF.